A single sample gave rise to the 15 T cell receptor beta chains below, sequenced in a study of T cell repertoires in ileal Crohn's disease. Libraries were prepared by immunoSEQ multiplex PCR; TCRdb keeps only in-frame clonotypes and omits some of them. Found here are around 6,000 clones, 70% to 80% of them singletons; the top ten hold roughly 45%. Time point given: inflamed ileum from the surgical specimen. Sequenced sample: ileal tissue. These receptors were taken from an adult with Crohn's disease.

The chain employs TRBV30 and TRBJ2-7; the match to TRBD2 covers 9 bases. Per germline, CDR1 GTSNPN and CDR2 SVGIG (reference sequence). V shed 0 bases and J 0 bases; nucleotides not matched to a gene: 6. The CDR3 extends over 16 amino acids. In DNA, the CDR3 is TGTGCCTGGAGTGTAGGTTCTAGCGGGGTCTCCTACGAGCAGTACTTC. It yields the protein CAWSVGSSGVSYEQYF.

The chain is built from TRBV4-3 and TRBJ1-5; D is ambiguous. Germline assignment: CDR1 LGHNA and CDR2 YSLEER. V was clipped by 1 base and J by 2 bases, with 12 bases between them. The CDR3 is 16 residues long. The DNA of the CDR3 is TGCGCCAGCAGCCAAGGGAGGCAGGTGGGCAATCAGCCCCAGCATTTT. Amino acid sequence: CASSQGRQVGNQPQHF.

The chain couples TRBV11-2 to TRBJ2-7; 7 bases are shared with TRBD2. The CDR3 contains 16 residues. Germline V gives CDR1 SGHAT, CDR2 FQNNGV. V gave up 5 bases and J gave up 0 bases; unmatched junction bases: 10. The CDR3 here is CASSPRLAHSSYEQYF. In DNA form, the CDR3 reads TGTGCCAGCAGCCCACGACTAGCTCATAGCTCCTACGAGCAGTACTTC.

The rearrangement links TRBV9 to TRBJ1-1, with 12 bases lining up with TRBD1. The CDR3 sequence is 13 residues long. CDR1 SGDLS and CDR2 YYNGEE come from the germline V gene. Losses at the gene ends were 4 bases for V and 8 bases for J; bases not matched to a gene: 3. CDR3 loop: CASSPGTGGEAFF. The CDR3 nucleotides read TGTGCCAGCAGCCCTGGGACAGGGGGCGAAGCTTTCTTT. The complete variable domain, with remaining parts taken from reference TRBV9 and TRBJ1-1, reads DSGVTQTPKHLITATGQRVTLRCSPRSGDLSVYWYQQSLDQGLQFLIQYYNGEERAKGNILERFSAQQFPDLHSELNLSSLELGDSALYFCASSPGTGGEAFFGQGTRLTVV.

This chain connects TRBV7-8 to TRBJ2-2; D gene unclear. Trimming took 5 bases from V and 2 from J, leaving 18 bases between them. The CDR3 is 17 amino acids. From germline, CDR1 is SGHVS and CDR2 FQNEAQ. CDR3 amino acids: CASSPSFISLNTGELFF. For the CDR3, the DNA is TGTGCCAGCAGCCCCTCTTTTATATCCCTAAACACCGGGGAGCTGTTTTTT.

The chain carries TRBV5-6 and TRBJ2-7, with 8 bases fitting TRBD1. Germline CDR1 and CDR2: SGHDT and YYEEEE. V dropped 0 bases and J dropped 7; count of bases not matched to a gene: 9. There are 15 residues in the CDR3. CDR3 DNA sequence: TGTGCCAGCAGCTTGGGGCCAGGGGGCGTCGGGGAGCAGTACTTC. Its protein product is CASSLGPGGVGEQYF.

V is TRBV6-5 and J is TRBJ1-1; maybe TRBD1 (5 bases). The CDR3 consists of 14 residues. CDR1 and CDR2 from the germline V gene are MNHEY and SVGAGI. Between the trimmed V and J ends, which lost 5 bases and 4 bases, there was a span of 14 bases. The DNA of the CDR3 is TGTGCCAGCAGTCCTATCAGGGCCGGCACTGAAGCTTTCTTT. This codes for CASSPIRAGTEAFF.

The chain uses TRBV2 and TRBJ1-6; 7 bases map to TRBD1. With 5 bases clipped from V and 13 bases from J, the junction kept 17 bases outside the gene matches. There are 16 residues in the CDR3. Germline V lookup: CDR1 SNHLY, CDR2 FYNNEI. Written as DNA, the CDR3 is TGTGCCAGCAGTCCGGGACAGCCCCCCGGGGTCAGCCCCCTCCACTTT. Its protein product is CASSPGQPPGVSPLHF.

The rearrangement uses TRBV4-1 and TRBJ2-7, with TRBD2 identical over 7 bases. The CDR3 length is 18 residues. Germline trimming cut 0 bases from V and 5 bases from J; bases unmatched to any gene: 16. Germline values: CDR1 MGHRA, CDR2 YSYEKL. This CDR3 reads CASSQDPPQVRGLDEQYF. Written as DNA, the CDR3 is TGCGCCAGCAGCCAAGACCCCCCTCAGGTGCGGGGGTTGGACGAGCAGTACTTC.

The CDR3 DNA follows: TGTGCCAGCGTGGTACCGGGAGGAAATTCACCCCTCCACTTT. Protein sequence: CASVVPGGNSPLHF. The chain employs TRBV25-1 and TRBJ1-6; D unresolved. Germline assignment: CDR1 MGHDK and CDR2 SYGVNS. The CDR3 length is 14 residues. V was trimmed by 8 bases and J by 7 bases, leaving 15 bases between them.

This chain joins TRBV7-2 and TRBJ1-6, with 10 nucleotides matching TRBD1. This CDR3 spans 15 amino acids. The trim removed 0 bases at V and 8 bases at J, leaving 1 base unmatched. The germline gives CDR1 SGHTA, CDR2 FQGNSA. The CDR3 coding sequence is TGTGCCAGCAGCTTAGCCGGGACAGGGGATTCACCCCTCCACTTT. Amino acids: CASSLAGTGDSPLHF.

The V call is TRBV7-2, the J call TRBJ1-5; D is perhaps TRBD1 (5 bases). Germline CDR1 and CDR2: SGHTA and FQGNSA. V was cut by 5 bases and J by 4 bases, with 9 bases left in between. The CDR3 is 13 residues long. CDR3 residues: CASSLQGNQPQHF. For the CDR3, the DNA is TGTGCCAGCAGCCTCCAGGGTAATCAGCCCCAGCATTTT.

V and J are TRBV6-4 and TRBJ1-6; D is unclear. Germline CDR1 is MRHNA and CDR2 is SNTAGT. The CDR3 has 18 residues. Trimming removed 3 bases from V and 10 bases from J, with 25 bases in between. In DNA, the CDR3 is TGTGCCAGCAGTGAGACCCCAAGTTTCGCGGGTGTAAGCTCACCCCTCCACTTT. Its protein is CASSETPSFAGVSSPLHF.

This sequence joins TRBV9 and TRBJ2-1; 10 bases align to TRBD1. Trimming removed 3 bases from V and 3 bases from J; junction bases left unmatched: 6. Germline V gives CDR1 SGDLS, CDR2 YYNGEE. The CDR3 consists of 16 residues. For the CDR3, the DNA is TGTGCCAGCAGCGACACCGGGACAGGGGTCTACAATGAGCAGTTCTTC. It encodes CASSDTGTGVYNEQFF.

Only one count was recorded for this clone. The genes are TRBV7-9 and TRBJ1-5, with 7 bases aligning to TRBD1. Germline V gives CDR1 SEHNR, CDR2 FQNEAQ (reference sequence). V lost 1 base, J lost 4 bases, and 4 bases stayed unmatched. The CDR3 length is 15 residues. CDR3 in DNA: TGTGCCAGCAGCTTAGGACAGGGTCGGAATCAGCCCCAGCATTTT. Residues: CASSLGQGRNQPQHF.